This T cell receptor gamma chain was found in a study of Vδ1+ human thymocytes. Study conclusions and caveats: Thymic TRG and TRD repertoires appeared highly polyclonal. TRG sequences recurred across donors, whereas TRD sequences stayed essentially private. Unlike peripheral blood Vdelta1+ controls, thymic delta-chain sequences included about 20% Vdelta2 and few Vdelta3.

Extracted RNA was reverse transcribed into cDNA. Multiplex PCR used pooled V-gene forward primers and a constant-region reverse primer to amplify CDR3s. TCRdb re-called the multiplex PCR reads through CATT. There are 20,000 to 25,000 gamma-chain clones in the sample; 12% to 15% occur only once, and 1.9% lies in the top ten. This clone was found a few times. Antigen specificity is unknown. With 10 bases clipped from V and 5 bases from J, the junction kept 16 bases outside the gene matches. The CDR3 runs to 15 residues. The germline gives CDR1 EGSTGY, CDR2 YDSYTSSV. The sorted cells were CD3+ Vdelta1+ Vdelta2- thymocytes from alphabeta-depleted thymus. Between roughly 98% and 99.6% of sorted thymocytes were Vdelta1+.

Material: Vdelta1+ gamma-delta thymocytes from the thymus. Described subset: FACS-sorted CD3+ TCRalphabeta- TCRVdelta1+ TCRVdelta2- thymocytes. The clonotype originates from a child in the first two years of life who had congenital heart surgery. The J gene is TRGJP2, the V gene TRGV4. CDR3 bases: TGTGCCACAAACTGCCTTCGTGCCAGTGATTGGATCAAGACGTTT. This codes for CATNCLRASDWIKTF.